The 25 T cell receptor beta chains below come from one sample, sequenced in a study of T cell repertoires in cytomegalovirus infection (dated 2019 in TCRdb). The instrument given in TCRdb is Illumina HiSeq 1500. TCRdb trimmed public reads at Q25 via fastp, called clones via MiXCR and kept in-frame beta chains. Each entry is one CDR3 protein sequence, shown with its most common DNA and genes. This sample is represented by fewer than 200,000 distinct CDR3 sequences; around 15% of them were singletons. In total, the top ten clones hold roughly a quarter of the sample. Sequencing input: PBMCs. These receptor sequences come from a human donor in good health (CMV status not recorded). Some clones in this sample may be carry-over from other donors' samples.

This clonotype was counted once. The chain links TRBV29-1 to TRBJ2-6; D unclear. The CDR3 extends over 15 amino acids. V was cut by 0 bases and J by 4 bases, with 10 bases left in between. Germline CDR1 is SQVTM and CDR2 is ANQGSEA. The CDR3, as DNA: TGCAGCGTTGAAGACAGGAACTGGGGGGCCAACGTCCTGACTTTC. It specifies CSVEDRNWGANVLTF.

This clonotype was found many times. As DNA, the CDR3 is TGTGCCAGCAGCTTGGTCACCCTTGTCGGGTCTGAGCAGTTCTTC. It codes for CASSLVTLVGSEQFF. The chain links TRBV5-6 to TRBJ2-1; no reliable D call. Trimming removed 0 bases from V and 9 bases from J, with 16 bases in between. The CDR3 has 15 amino acids. CDR1 is SGHDT and CDR2 is YYEEEE in the germline V gene.

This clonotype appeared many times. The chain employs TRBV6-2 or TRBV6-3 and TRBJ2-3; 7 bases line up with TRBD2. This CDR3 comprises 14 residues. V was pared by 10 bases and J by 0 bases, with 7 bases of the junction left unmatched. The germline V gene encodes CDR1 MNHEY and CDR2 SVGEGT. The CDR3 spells CAISGSGSTDTQYF. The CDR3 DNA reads TGTGCCATCTCTGGTAGCGGGAGCACAGATACGCAGTATTTT.

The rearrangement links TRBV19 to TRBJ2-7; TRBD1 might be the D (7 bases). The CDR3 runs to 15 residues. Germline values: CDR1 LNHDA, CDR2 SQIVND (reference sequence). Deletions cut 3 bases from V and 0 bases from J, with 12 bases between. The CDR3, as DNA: TGTGCCAGTAGTATCGGGAGACAGGGCTCCTACGAGCAGTACTTC. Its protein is CASSIGRQGSYEQYF.

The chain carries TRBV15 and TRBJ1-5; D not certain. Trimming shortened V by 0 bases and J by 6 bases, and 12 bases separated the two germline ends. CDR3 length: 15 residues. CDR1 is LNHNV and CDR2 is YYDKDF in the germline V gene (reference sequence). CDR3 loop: CATSRDLLSGQPQHF. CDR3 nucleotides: TGTGCCACCAGCAGAGACCTCCTTAGTGGTCAGCCCCAGCATTTT.

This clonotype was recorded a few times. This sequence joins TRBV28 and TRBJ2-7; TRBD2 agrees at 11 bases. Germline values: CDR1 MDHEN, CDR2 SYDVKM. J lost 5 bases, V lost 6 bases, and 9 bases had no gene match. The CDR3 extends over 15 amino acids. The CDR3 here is CASRTTGTSGHEQYF. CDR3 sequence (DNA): TGTGCCAGCAGGACTACCGGGACTAGCGGACACGAGCAGTACTTC.

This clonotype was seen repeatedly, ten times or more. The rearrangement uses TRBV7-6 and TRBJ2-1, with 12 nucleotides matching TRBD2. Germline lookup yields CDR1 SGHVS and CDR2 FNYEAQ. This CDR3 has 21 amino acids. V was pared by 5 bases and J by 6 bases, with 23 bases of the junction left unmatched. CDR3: CASSETRDRAPSGRVRNEQFF. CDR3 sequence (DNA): TGTGCCAGCAGCGAAACACGGGACAGGGCTCCTAGCGGGAGGGTTCGCAATGAGCAGTTCTTC.

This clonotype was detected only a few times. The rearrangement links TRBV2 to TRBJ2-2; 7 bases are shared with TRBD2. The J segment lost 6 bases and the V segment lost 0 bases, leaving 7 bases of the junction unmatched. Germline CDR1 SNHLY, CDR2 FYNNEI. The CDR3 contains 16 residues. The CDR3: CASSEAKRSGAGELFF. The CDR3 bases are TGTGCCAGCAGTGAAGCCAAGCGGAGCGGGGCCGGGGAGCTGTTTTTT.

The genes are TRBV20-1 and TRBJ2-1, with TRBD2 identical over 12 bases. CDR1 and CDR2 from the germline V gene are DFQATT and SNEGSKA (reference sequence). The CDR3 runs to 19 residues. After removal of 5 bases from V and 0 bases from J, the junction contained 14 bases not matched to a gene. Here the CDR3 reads CSAQDAGLAGLSSYNEQFF. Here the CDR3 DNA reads TGCAGTGCTCAAGACGCGGGACTAGCGGGCCTTAGCTCCTACAATGAGCAGTTCTTC.

CDR3 in DNA: TGTGCCAGCAGTTCCCGGGCCCCTAGGGGCTACACCTTC. Translation: CASSSRAPRGYTF. The chain has TRBV12-3 or TRBV12-4 and TRBJ1-2; D remains unclear. Trimming cost V 4 bases and J 8 bases, with 14 bases left between them. The CDR3 consists of 13 residues.

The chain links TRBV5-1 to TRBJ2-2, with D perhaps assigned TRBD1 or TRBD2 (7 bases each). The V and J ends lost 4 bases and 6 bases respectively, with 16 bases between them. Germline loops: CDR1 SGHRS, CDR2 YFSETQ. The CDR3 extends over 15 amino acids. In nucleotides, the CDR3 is TGCGCCAGCAGCCCGGGACAGCGGGACCCCGGGGAGCTGTTTTTT. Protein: CASSPGQRDPGELFF.

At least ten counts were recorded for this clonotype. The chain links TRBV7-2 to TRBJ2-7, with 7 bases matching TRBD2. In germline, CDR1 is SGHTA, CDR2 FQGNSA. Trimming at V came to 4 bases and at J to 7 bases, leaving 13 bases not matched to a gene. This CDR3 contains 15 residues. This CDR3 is CASSSSLGEGSEQYF. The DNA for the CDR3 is TGTGCCAGCAGCTCATCCCTCGGGGAGGGATCGGAGCAGTACTTC.

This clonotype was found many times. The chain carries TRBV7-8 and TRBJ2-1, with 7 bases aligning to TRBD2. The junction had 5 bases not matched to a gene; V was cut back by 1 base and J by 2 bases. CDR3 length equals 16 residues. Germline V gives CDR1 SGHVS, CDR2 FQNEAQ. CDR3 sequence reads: CASSLVGGRAYNEQFF. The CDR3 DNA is TGTGCCAGCAGCTTAGTCGGAGGGAGGGCCTACAATGAGCAGTTCTTC. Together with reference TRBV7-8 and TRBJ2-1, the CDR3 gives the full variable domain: GAGVSQSPRYKVAKRGQDVALRCDPISGHVSLFWYQQALGQGPEFLTYFQNEAQLDKSGLPSDRFFAERPEGSVSTLKIQRTQQEDSAVYLCASSLVGGRAYNEQFFGPGTRLTVL.

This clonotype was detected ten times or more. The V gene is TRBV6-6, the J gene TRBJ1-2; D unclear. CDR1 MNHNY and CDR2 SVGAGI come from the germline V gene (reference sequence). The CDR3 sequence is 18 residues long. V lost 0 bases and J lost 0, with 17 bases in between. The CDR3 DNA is TGTGCCAGCAGTTACTCCTCCGGGCTGGTACTGGCTAACTATGGCTACACCTTC. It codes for CASSYSSGLVLANYGYTF.

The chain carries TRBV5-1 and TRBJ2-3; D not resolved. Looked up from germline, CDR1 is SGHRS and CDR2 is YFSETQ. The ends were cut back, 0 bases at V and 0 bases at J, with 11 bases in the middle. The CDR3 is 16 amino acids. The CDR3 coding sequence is TGCGCCAGCAGCTTGGGGGCAGCCCCTAGCACAGATACGCAGTATTTT. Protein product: CASSLGAAPSTDTQYF.

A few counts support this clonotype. CDR3 coding DNA: TGTGCCAGCAGTGGGGGACAGGGGGCGGCTGGCTACACCTTC. It yields the protein CASSGGQGAAGYTF. V usage is TRBV25-1 and J usage is TRBJ1-2, with 12 bases fitting TRBD1. CDR1 is MGHDK and CDR2 is SYGVNS in the germline V gene. J gave up 7 bases and V 4 bases, and 4 bases lay outside the gene matches. This CDR3 is 14 amino acids long.

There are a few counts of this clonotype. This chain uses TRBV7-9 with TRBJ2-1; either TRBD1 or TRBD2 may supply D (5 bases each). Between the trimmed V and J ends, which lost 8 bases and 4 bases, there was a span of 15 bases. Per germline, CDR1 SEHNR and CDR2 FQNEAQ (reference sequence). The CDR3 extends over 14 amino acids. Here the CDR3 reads CASPGAGEYNEQFF. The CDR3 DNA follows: TGTGCCAGCCCCGGGGCGGGCGAGTACAATGAGCAGTTCTTC.

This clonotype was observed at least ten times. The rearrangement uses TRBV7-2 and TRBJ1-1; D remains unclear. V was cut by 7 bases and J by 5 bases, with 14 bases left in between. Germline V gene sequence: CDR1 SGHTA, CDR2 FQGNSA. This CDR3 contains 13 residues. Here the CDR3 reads CASTVEAATEAFF. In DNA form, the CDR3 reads TGTGCCAGCACGGTAGAGGCAGCGACTGAAGCTTTCTTT.

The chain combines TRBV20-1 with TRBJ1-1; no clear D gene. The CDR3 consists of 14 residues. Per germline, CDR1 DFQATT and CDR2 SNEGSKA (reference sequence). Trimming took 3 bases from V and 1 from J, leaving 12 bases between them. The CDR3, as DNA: TGCAGTGCTAGGAACCCCCAAGGGAACACTGAAGCTTTCTTT. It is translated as CSARNPQGNTEAFF.

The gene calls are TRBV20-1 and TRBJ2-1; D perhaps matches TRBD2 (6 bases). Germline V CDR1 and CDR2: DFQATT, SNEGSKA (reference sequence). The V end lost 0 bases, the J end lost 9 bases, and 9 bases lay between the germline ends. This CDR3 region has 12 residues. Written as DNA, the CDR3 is TGCAGTGCTAGAGAGATAGCGGTTGAGCAGTTCTTC. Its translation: CSAREIAVEQFF.

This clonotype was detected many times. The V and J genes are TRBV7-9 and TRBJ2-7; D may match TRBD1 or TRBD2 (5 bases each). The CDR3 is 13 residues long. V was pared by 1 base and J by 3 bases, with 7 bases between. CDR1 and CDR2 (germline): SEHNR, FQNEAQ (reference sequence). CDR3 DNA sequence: TGTGCCAGCAGCTTAGGGGACGGCTACGAGCAGTACTTC. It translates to CASSLGDGYEQYF. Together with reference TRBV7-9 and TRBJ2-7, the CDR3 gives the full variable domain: DTGVSQNPRHKITKRGQNVTFRCDPISEHNRLYWYRQTLGQGPEFLTYFQNEAQLEKSRLLSDRFSAERPKGSFSTLEIQRTEQGDSAMYLCASSLGDGYEQYFGPGTRLTVT.

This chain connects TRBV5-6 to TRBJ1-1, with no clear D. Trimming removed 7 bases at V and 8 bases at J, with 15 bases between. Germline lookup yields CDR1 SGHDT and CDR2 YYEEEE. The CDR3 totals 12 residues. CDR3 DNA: TGTGCCAGCCGCCTGCCGGGTTTGGAAGCTTTCTTT. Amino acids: CASRLPGLEAFF.

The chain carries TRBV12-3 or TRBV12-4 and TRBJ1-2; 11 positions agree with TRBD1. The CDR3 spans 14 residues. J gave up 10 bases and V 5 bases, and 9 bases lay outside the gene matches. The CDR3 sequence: CASSTTGTGGDYTF. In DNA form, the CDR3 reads TGTGCCAGCAGTACTACTGGGACAGGGGGTGACTACACCTTC.

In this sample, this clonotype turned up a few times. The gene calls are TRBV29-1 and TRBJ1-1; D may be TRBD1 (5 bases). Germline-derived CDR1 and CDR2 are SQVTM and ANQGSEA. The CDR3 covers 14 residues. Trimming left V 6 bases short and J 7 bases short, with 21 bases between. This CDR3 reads CSVGRVGEHSEAFF. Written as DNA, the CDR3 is TGCAGCGTGGGGAGGGTGGGGGAACATAGTGAAGCTTTCTTT.

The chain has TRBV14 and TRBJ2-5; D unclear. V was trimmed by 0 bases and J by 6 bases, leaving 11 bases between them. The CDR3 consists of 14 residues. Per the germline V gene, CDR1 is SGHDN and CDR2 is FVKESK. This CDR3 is CASSQDLTHKTQYF. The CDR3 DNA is TGTGCCAGCAGCCAAGATCTCACTCACAAGACCCAGTACTTC. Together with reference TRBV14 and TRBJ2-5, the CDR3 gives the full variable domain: EAGVTQFPSHSVIEKGQTVTLRCDPISGHDNLYWYRRVMGKEIKFLLHFVKESKQDESGMPNNRFLAERTGGTYSTLKVQPAELEDSGVYFCASSQDLTHKTQYFGPGTRLLVL.